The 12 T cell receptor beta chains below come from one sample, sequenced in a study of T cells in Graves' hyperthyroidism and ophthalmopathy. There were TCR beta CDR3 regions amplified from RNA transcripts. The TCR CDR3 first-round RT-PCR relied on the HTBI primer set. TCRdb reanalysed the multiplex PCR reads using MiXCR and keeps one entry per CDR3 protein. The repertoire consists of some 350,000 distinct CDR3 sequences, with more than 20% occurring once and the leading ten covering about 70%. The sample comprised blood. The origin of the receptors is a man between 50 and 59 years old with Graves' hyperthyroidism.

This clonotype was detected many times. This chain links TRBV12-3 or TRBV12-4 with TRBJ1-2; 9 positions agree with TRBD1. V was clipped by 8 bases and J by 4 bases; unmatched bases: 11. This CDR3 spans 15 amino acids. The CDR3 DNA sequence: TGTGCCAGCGGCACATCGGGACAGGGAGGCTATGGCTACACCTTC. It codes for CASGTSGQGGYGYTF.

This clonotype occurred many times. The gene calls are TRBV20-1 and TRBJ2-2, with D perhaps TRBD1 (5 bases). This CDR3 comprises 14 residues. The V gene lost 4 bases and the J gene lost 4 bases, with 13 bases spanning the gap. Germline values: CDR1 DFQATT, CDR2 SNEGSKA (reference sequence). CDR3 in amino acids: CSAIRPTATGELFF. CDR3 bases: TGCAGTGCTATTAGGCCGACAGCCACCGGGGAGCTGTTTTTT.

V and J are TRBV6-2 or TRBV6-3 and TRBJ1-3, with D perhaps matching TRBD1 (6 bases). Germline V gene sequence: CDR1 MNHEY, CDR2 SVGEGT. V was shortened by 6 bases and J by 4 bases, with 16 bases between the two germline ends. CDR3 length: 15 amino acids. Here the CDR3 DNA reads TGTGCCAGCAGCACCTCCAGGGGCCGCGGAAACACCATATATTTT. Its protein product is CASSTSRGRGNTIYF.

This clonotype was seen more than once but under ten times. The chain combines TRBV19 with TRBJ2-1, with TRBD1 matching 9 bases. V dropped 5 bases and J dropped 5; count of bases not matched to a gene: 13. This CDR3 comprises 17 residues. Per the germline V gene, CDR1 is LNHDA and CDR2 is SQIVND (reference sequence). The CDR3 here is CASSLLVGGTGNNEQFF. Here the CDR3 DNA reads TGTGCCAGTAGTCTCTTGGTGGGCGGGACAGGGAACAATGAGCAGTTCTTC. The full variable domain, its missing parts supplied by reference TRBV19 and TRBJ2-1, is DGGITQSPKYLFRKEGQNVTLSCEQNLNHDAMYWYRQDPGQGLRLIYYSQIVNDFQKGDIAEGYSVSREKKESFPLTVTSAQKNPTAFYLCASSLLVGGTGNNEQFFGPGTRLTVL.

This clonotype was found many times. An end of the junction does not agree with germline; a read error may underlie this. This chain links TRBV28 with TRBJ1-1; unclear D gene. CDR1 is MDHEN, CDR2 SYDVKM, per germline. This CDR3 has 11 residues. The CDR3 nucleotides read TGTGCCAGCACGTTGAACGCTGAAGCTTTCTTT. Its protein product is CASTLNAEAFF.

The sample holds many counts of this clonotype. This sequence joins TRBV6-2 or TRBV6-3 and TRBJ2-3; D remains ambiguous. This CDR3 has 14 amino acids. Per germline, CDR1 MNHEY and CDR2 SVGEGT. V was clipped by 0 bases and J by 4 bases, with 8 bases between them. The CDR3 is CASSYSIVADTQYF. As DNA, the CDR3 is TGTGCCAGCAGTTACTCGATTGTAGCAGATACGCAGTATTTT.

CDR3 protein: CASSDRSGANVLTF. The CDR3, as DNA: TGTGCCAGCAGCGACAGGTCTGGGGCCAACGTCCTGACTTTC. The gene calls are TRBV6-1 and TRBJ2-6, with D possibly TRBD1 on 6 matching bases. This CDR3 is built from 14 residues. With 6 bases removed from V and 1 base from J, the gap between germline ends came to 7 bases. Per germline, CDR1 MNHNS and CDR2 SASEGT.

CDR3 in DNA: TGTGCCAGCAACGAGGACGAAGAAAAACTGTTTTTT. Translation gives CASNEDEEKLFF. The gene calls are TRBV7-9 and TRBJ1-4; D ambiguous. Trimming stripped 7 bases from V and 8 bases from J, with 11 bases between. The germline V gene has CDR1 SEHNR and CDR2 FQNEAQ (reference sequence). The CDR3 is made up of 12 amino acids.

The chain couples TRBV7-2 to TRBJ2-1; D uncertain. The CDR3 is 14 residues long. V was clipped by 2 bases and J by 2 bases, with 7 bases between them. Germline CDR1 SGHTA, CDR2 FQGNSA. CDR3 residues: CASSLLGPYNEQFF. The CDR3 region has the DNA TGTGCCAGCAGCTTACTAGGGCCCTACAATGAGCAGTTCTTC.

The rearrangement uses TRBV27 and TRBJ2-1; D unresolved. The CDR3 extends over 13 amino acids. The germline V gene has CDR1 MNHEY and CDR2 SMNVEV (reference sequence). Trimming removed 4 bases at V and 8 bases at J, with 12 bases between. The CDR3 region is CASSSQASHEQFF. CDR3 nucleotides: TGTGCCAGCAGTTCTCAGGCTAGTCATGAGCAGTTCTTC.

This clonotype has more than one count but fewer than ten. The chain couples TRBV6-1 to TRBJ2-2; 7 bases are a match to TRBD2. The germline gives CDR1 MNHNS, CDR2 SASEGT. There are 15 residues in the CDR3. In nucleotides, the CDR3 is TGTGCGATTACGCGGCGGGAGCAGGGCACCGGGGAGCTGTTTTTT. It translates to CAITRREQGTGELFF.

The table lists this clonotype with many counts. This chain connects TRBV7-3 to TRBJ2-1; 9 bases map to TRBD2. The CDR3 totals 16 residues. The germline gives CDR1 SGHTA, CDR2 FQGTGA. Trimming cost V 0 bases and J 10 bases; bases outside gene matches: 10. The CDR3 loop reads CASSLTLGGRAREQFF. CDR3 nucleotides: TGTGCCAGCAGCTTAACGTTAGGCGGGAGGGCGAGGGAGCAGTTCTTC.